Shown below are 12 T cell receptor beta chains from a single sample sequenced in a study of OX40 agonist ivuxolimab in advanced cancers. Assay: immunoSEQ multiplex PCR; the TCRdb copy retains only in-frame clones and omits some. The sample has some 40,000 clones; 90% to 95% are singletons. Sequencing was performed on CD4+ or CD8+ T cells sorted from blood, taken in a trial of the OX40 agonist ivuxolimab. Every receptor here comes from an adult with an advanced solid tumor such as melanoma, head and neck, liver or kidney cancer.

The chain has TRBV5-6 and TRBJ2-5; TRBD1 is a possible D gene (6 bases). From germline, CDR1 is SGHDT and CDR2 YYEEEE. This CDR3 is 15 amino acids long. Trimming cost V 6 bases and J 7 bases, with 22 bases left between them. The CDR3 spells CASTPPGQPSGTQYF. The CDR3 region has the DNA TGTGCCAGCACCCCGCCGGGACAACCGTCGGGGACCCAGTACTTC.

The chain employs TRBV30 and TRBJ2-2; unclear D gene. V lost 4 bases and J lost 5, with 8 bases in between. CDR3 length: 12 amino acids. Germline CDR1 GTSNPN, CDR2 SVGIG (reference sequence). CDR3 region: CAWTSGTGELFF. CDR3 DNA sequence: TGTGCCTGGACATCTGGTACCGGGGAGCTGTTTTTT.

Only a few counts were recorded for this clone. The chain has TRBV5-6 and TRBJ2-1, with 8 bases aligning to TRBD1. The CDR3 is 15 amino acids. Losses at the gene ends were 0 bases for V and 3 bases for J; bases not matched to a gene: 2. The germline gives CDR1 SGHDT, CDR2 YYEEEE. Here the CDR3 DNA reads TGTGCCAGCAGCTTGGGAGGACAGGGCTACAATGAGCAGTTCTTC. Protein: CASSLGGQGYNEQFF.

The CDR3 reads CASSLTYGRTYEQYF. The CDR3 DNA reads as TGTGCCAGCAGCCTTACATATGGCAGAACCTACGAGCAGTACTTC. The chain uses TRBV6-5 and TRBJ2-7; no clear D. Germline CDR1 and CDR2: MNHEY and SVGAGI. The length of the CDR3 is 15 residues. V lost 6 bases to trimming and J lost 2 bases, with 17 bases between them.

This chain connects TRBV9 to TRBJ2-1; D uncertain. In germline, CDR1 is SGDLS, CDR2 YYNGEE. CDR3 length: 14 amino acids. Trimming cost V 5 bases and J 4 bases, with 13 bases left between them. In nucleotides, the CDR3 is TGTGCCAGCAGGAGTGGCCCTCCGTACAATGAGCAGTTCTTC. It yields the protein CASRSGPPYNEQFF.

This clone has just a few counts. This sequence joins TRBV11-1 and TRBJ2-7; D not certain. The germline gives CDR1 SGHAT, CDR2 FQDESV (reference sequence). This CDR3 has 12 amino acids. Between the trimmed V and J ends, which lost 1 base and 3 bases, there was a span of 4 bases. The chain's CDR3 is CASSLVGYEQYF. The CDR3 DNA is TGTGCCAGCAGCTTAGTCGGCTACGAGCAGTACTTC.

The chain has TRBV13 and TRBJ1-2; weak D call: TRBD1 (5 bases). Germline lookup yields CDR1 PRHDT and CDR2 FYEKMQ (reference sequence). Between the trimmed V and J ends, which lost 0 bases and 3 bases, there was a span of 11 bases. The CDR3 extends over 15 amino acids. CDR3 nucleotides: TGTGCCAGCAGCTTAGGGTCGGGGGGTGACTATGGCTACACCTTC. As protein: CASSLGSGGDYGYTF.

This chain uses TRBV6-4 with TRBJ2-3, with 7 bases lining up with TRBD1. Germline CDR1 reads MRHNA; CDR2 reads SNTAGT. The CDR3 is made up of 14 amino acids. J gave up 3 bases and V 6 bases, and 6 bases lay outside the gene matches. The CDR3 sequence: CASSPSGGTDTQYF. CDR3 bases: TGTGCCAGCAGCCCCTCAGGGGGAACAGATACGCAGTATTTT.

This sequence joins TRBV7-3 and TRBJ2-1; 8 bases map to TRBD2. This CDR3 spans 15 amino acids. V lost 5 bases and J lost 5; bases outside the gene matches: 8. Germline V CDR1 and CDR2: SGHTA, FQGTGA. The CDR3: CASSLGTSVDNEQFF. The CDR3 region has the DNA TGTGCCAGCAGCCTAGGGACTAGTGTGGACAATGAGCAGTTCTTC. Full variable domain (remainder filled in from reference TRBV7-3 and TRBJ2-1): GAGVSQTPSNKVTEKGKYVELRCDPISGHTALYWYRQSLGQGPEFLIYFQGTGAADDSGLPNDRFFAVRPEGSVSTLKIQRTERGDSAVYLCASSLGTSVDNEQFFGPGTRLTVL.

The chain combines TRBV4-1 with TRBJ2-7, with 8 bases aligning to TRBD2. CDR1 and CDR2 from the germline V gene are MGHRA and YSYEKL. CDR3 length equals 16 residues. Germline trimming cut 0 bases from V and 0 bases from J; bases unmatched to any gene: 4. The DNA for the CDR3 is TGCGCCAGCAGCCAAGATGGGACTAGGTACTCCTACGAGCAGTACTTC. Its protein product is CASSQDGTRYSYEQYF.

V and J are TRBV9 and TRBJ1-3, with a weak D call TRBD1 (5 bases). CDR3 size: 15 residues. The V and J ends lost 4 bases and 6 bases respectively, with 17 bases between them. Germline CDR1 and CDR2: SGDLS and YYNGEE. The CDR3 DNA sequence: TGTGCCAGCAGCTCTAGTGGGACGGAGACAAACACCATATATTTT. Its protein is CASSSSGTETNTIYF.

The rearrangement links TRBV15 to TRBJ1-1; D might be TRBD1 (6 bases). Germline V gene lookup returns CDR1 LNHNV and CDR2 YYDKDF (reference sequence). Deletions cut 8 bases from V and 4 bases from J, with 14 bases between. This CDR3 contains 13 residues. The chain's CDR3 is CATRSGGGTEAFF. In DNA, the CDR3 is TGTGCCACCCGTTCCGGAGGGGGCACTGAAGCTTTCTTT.